The present T cell receptor (beta chain) was sequenced within a study of cytomegalovirus exposure and HLA in healthy donors. Here immunoSEQ multiplex PCR was the method, and the copy in TCRdb shows in-frame clones only, minus some. The table has 95,000 to 150,000 clones, more than 70% seen once. This clone was counted between two and nine times. The antigen is not known. The CDR3 covers 15 residues. The germline V gene has CDR1 GTSNPN and CDR2 SVGIG (reference sequence). V shed 3 bases and J shed 3 bases, with 17 bases lying between them. Overall study results and limits: In vitro checks showed that three CMV-associated chains really do target CMV antigens.

While the first cohort had 600 to 850 subjects, the donors belonged to the separate validation cohort of 100 to 150 subjects. The chain uses TRBV30 and TRBJ1-2; D not certain. This clonotype was sampled from a woman in her 30s in good health and CMV-seronegative. The sequenced material came from PBMCs. CDR3 DNA sequence: TGTGCCTGGAGGGTGGACTCTACAAACCACTATGGCTACACCTTC. This encodes CAWRVDSTNHYGYTF.